The 8 T cell receptor beta chains below come from one sample, sequenced in a study of CD8+CD57+ T cells in acquired aplastic anemia. It was patients with CD8+CD57+ cell expansion by flow cytometry who were chosen for sequencing. The template for TCR beta VDJ and CDR3 sequence profiling was genomic DNA. A single record per CDR3 protein comes from TCRdb applying MiXCR to the reads. The table has some 140,000 distinct CDR3 sequences, about 48% seen once. The material sequenced was sorted CD4+, CD8+, or CD8+CD57+ T cells (not recorded which) from PBMCs. These receptors were obtained from a human donor with aplastic anemia.

This clonotype was recorded at least ten times. The rearrangement uses TRBV10-3 and TRBJ1-2; weak D call: TRBD1 (5 bases). From germline, CDR1 is ENHRY and CDR2 SYGVKD. V shed 10 bases and J shed 4 bases, with 13 bases lying between them. The CDR3 has 12 amino acids. CDR3 bases: TGTGCCACCGCGGTACAGGTCTATGGCTACACCTTC. As protein: CATAVQVYGYTF.

This clonotype came up many times. The chain uses TRBV4-3 and TRBJ2-7, with D uncertain. The CDR3 sequence is 15 residues long. Germline V lookup: CDR1 LGHNA, CDR2 YSLEER. V lost 0 bases and J 6 bases, leaving 15 bases between the germline ends. In DNA, the CDR3 is TGCGCCAGCAGCCAAGACCGGGCTCTCCCGGTCGAGCAGTACTTC. Translation: CASSQDRALPVEQYF.

V gene TRBV12-3 or TRBV12-4 combines with J gene TRBJ2-1, with 9 bases that match TRBD2. The CDR3 extends over 20 amino acids. V lost 4 bases and J lost 3; bases outside the gene matches: 19. This CDR3 is CASSSLPKAHLLAGYNEQFF. CDR3 coding DNA: TGTGCCAGCAGTTCCCTTCCTAAGGCTCACCTACTAGCGGGCTACAATGAGCAGTTCTTC.

This clonotype was seen only a few times. The gene calls are TRBV11-2 and TRBJ2-3, with 13 bases matching TRBD2. Germline V gives CDR1 SGHAT, CDR2 FQNNGV. This CDR3 is built from 16 residues. After removal of 4 bases from V and 4 bases from J, the junction contained 5 bases not matched to a gene. The CDR3 sequence: CASSSRTSGGADTQYF. CDR3 sequence (DNA): TGTGCCAGCAGCTCCCGTACTAGCGGGGGGGCAGATACGCAGTATTTT.

This clonotype was seen just once. The chain carries TRBV7-9 and TRBJ1-4; the D gene is possibly TRBD1 (5 bases). CDR3 length equals 14 residues. CDR1 and CDR2 from the germline V gene are SEHNR and FQNEAQ (reference sequence). V was cut by 5 bases and J by 0 bases, with 7 bases left in between. This CDR3 is CASSKTATNEKLFF. DNA of the CDR3: TGTGCCAGCAGCAAGACAGCAACTAATGAAAAACTGTTTTTT.

For this clonotype: In this CDR3 the conserved last residue, phenylalanine or tryptophan, is missing, so a read error is likely. This rearrangement joins TRBV12-3 or TRBV12-4 to TRBJ1-2, with 9 positions matching TRBD1. There are 12 residues in the CDR3. V dropped 8 bases and J dropped 8; count of bases not matched to a gene: 6. Written as DNA, the CDR3 is TGTGCCAGCGGTTGGGACAGGGAAGGCTACACCTCC. Protein product: CASGWDREGYTS.

With respect to this clonotype: One end of the junction does not line up with germline, which may come from a read error. The chain couples TRBV20-1 to TRBJ1-2, with D tentatively TRBD1 (5 bases). This CDR3 has 14 amino acids. The germline CDR1 and CDR2 sequences are DFQATT and SNEGSKA (reference sequence). CDR3 nucleotide sequence: TGCAGTGCTAGGGGGGGTAGTTCTAACTATGACTACACCTTT. Its translation is CSARGGSSNYDYTF.

The chain is built from TRBV13 and TRBJ2-1, with 12 bases that match TRBD2. V gave up 5 bases and J gave up 9 bases; unmatched junction bases: 8. This CDR3 spans 15 amino acids. Germline CDR1 PRHDT, CDR2 FYEKMQ (reference sequence). CDR3 nucleotide sequence: TGTGCCAGCAGCATCAGACTAGCGGGAGACGGTGAGCAGTTCTTC. This sequence encodes CASSIRLAGDGEQFF.